This record covers a single TCR beta chain. Antigen unknown. The data were obtained in a study of blood T cells in healthy people across ages. The study, taken as a whole, reports: A greater number of naive CD4+ cells and higher diversity distinguished long-lived donors from aged donors. Per million T cells, the diversity of TCR beta decreased roughly linearly as age advanced.

Primed by a sample-barcoded 5' primer and a J-beta primer mix, a second PCR proceeded for roughly 6 to 12 cycles. A template-switch adaptor with 12 random nucleotides tagged each cDNA molecule. TCRdb independently ran MiXCR on the 5' RACE reads; one entry per CDR3 protein. The sample includes about 690,000 distinct CDR3 sequences, over 40% seen only once; the top ten take approximately 31%. V dropped 6 bases and J dropped 4; count of bases not matched to a gene: 5. Germline V gene lookup returns CDR1 WNHNN and CDR2 SYGVQD (reference sequence). This CDR3 region has 15 residues. Per-sample PBMC isolation yielded at least 7 million cells.

Sequenced input: blood. The V call is TRBV10-1, the J call TRBJ2-1, with 11 bases identical to TRBD2. The sequence was obtained from an elderly man in good health. CDR3 DNA: TGCGCCAGCAGCCCGACTAGCGGGAATTACAATGAGCAGTTCTTC. Protein sequence: CASSPTSGNYNEQFF.